Presented here are 17 T cell receptor beta chains from one specimen sequenced in a study of cytomegalovirus exposure and HLA in healthy donors. 60 Vbeta and 13 Jbeta primers were used in PCR. The assay was immunoSEQ multiplex PCR, and TCRdb's table has in-frame clones only and misses some. The sample holds fewer than 95,000 clones, roughly two thirds seen once. The sequenced material came from PBMCs. These receptors were obtained from a woman younger than 45 in good health and CMV-seronegative.

This clone was picked up a small number of times. The J gene is TRBJ2-6, the V gene TRBV5-1, with a possible D match to TRBD2 (6 bases). Germline V gives CDR1 SGHRS, CDR2 YFSETQ. This CDR3 is built from 19 residues. Trimming removed 3 bases from V and 0 bases from J, with 19 bases in between. This CDR3 is CASSSTQRALRSGANVLTF. In nucleotides, the CDR3 is TGCGCCAGCAGCTCTACCCAGCGGGCCCTCCGCTCTGGGGCCAACGTCCTGACTTTC.

Only a few counts were recorded for this clone. V and J are TRBV29-1 and TRBJ2-7; 8 bases fit TRBD1. V lost 8 bases and J lost 1; bases outside the gene matches: 7. The CDR3 is made up of 13 amino acids. Germline CDR1 is SQVTM and CDR2 is ANQGSEA. CDR3 nucleotides: TGCAGCACCACCGGGACAGGTTCCTACGAGCAGTACTTC. This translates into CSTTGTGSYEQYF.

This clone turned up a few times. This chain joins TRBV27 and TRBJ2-7; a possible D gene is TRBD2 (6 bases). The V gene lost 5 bases and the J gene lost 2 bases, with 13 bases spanning the gap. The CDR3 contains 14 residues. The germline CDR1 and CDR2 sequences are MNHEY and SMNVEV (reference sequence). This CDR3 is CASSIGTGAYEQYF. CDR3 nucleotides: TGTGCCAGCAGTATAGGGACGGGGGCCTACGAGCAGTACTTC.

This chain joins TRBV12-5 and TRBJ2-5, with TRBD1 identical over 7 bases. The CDR3 runs 11 residues. Germline V gene data show CDR1 as LGHNT and CDR2 as FRNRAP. Losses at the gene ends were 5 bases for V and 10 bases for J; bases not matched to a gene: 4. The DNA for the CDR3 is TGTGCTAGTGGTCTAACAGGGGTCCAGTACTTC. It yields the protein CASGLTGVQYF.

The V call is TRBV7-6, the J call TRBJ2-2, with a possible D match to TRBD1 (6 bases). Trimming pared 3 bases from V and 6 bases from J, leaving 17 bases between. The germline V gene has CDR1 SGHVS and CDR2 FNYEAQ. The CDR3 loop spans 16 amino acids. The CDR3 DNA reads TGTGCCAGCAGCTTTTACTTACAGGGCGGATCCGGGGAGCTGTTTTTT. Translated, it gives CASSFYLQGGSGELFF.

J is TRBJ2-5 and V is TRBV6-6; 13 bases align to TRBD2. CDR3 length: 15 amino acids. Looked up from germline, CDR1 is MNHNY and CDR2 is SVGAGI (reference sequence). V was clipped by 5 bases and J by 2 bases; unmatched bases: 2. CDR3 bases: TGTGCCAGCAGTATGGGACTAGCGGGGCAAGAGACCCAGTACTTC. Protein: CASSMGLAGQETQYF.

This clone was counted only a few times. The rearrangement joins TRBV28 to TRBJ2-5; D gene uncertain. The ends were cut back, 1 base at V and 2 bases at J, with 14 bases in the middle. This CDR3 spans 16 amino acids. Germline loops: CDR1 MDHEN, CDR2 SYDVKM. The CDR3 loop is CASSLSALTPQETQYF. CDR3 DNA sequence: TGTGCCAGCAGTTTATCGGCACTGACACCTCAAGAGACCCAGTACTTC.

V gene TRBV19 combines with J gene TRBJ1-1; D is unresolved. The CDR3 runs to 15 residues. The germline CDR1 and CDR2 sequences are LNHDA and SQIVND (reference sequence). Trimming left V 9 bases short and J 0 bases short, with 17 bases between. The CDR3 loop is CASEGGYPMNTEAFF. CDR3 nucleotides: TGTGCCAGCGAGGGAGGGTACCCCATGAACACTGAAGCTTTCTTT.

This clone was observed a few times. V gene TRBV5-1 combines with J gene TRBJ2-2, with 8 bases aligning to TRBD1. This CDR3 region has 16 residues. Germline loops: CDR1 SGHRS, CDR2 YFSETQ. V trimming: 3 bases; J trimming: 3 bases; junction bases outside the gene matches: 7. The CDR3 nucleotides are TGCGCCAGCAGCTCGGGGTCAGGGGGCTACACCGGGGAGCTGTTTTTT. Encoded protein: CASSSGSGGYTGELFF.

CDR3 loop: CATSSSRGTNEKLFF. CDR3 DNA sequence: TGTGCCACCAGCAGTTCCCGGGGAACTAATGAAAAACTGTTTTTT. This sequence joins TRBV15 and TRBJ1-4; D is unresolved. V was cut by 3 bases and J by 1 base, with 9 bases left in between. CDR3 length: 15 amino acids. The germline CDR1 and CDR2 sequences are LNHNV and YYDKDF (reference sequence).

V is TRBV7-2 and J is TRBJ1-4, with 10 bases lining up with TRBD1. CDR1 SGHTA and CDR2 FQGNSA come from the germline V gene. The CDR3 extends over 15 amino acids. Unmatched junction bases numbered 2, after V lost 0 bases and J lost 7 bases. CDR3 sequence reads: CASSLADRGGEKLFF. CDR3 sequence (DNA): TGTGCCAGCAGCTTAGCGGACAGGGGGGGTGAAAAACTGTTTTTT.

The chain links TRBV7-3 to TRBJ2-7; TRBD1 agrees at 9 bases. The germline V gene encodes CDR1 SGHTA and CDR2 FQGTGA. J lost 7 bases, V lost 5 bases, and 12 bases had no gene match. The CDR3 is made up of 15 amino acids. CDR3 loop: CASSPGGQGSGEQYF. In nucleotides, the CDR3 is TGTGCCAGCAGCCCGGGGGGACAGGGTTCGGGAGAGCAGTACTTC.

This clone was picked up one time. V usage is TRBV10-2 and J usage is TRBJ1-1, with 7 bases identical to TRBD1. Germline CDR1 and CDR2: WSHSY and SAAADI. V dropped 3 bases and J dropped 5; count of bases not matched to a gene: 6. The CDR3 contains 14 residues. The CDR3 bases are TGCGCCAGCAGTGACCAGACAGGGCGAACTGAAGCTTTCTTT. Protein sequence: CASSDQTGRTEAFF.

The DNA for the CDR3 is TGCGCCAGCAGTGCACAGGGGGGGACCTACGAGCAGTACTTC. It codes for CASSAQGGTYEQYF. This chain links TRBV10-2 with TRBJ2-7; weak D call: TRBD1 (8 bases). V was cut by 4 bases and J by 2 bases, with 12 bases left in between. CDR3 length: 14 residues. CDR1 and CDR2 from the germline V gene are WSHSY and SAAADI.

The chain combines TRBV6-1 with TRBJ1-2; tentative D call: TRBD1 (6 bases). Trimming pared 2 bases from V and 2 bases from J, leaving 12 bases between. CDR3 length: 15 amino acids. The germline gives CDR1 MNHNS, CDR2 SASEGT. The CDR3 DNA is TGTGCCAGCAGTGAACCACGGACAGCGAACTATGGCTACACCTTC. This encodes CASSEPRTANYGYTF.

V and J are TRBV10-3 and TRBJ1-3, with D maybe TRBD1 (5 bases). Trimming left V 2 bases short and J 2 bases short, with 13 bases between. The CDR3 is 16 residues long. CDR1 and CDR2 (germline): ENHRY, SYGVKD. CDR3 in DNA: TGTGCCATCAGTGAGCGGGGGGGAGGAACTGGAAACACCATATATTTT. Its protein is CAISERGGGTGNTIYF.

V is TRBV5-1 and J is TRBJ2-3; TRBD2 agrees at 10 bases. Trimming took 5 bases from V and 1 from J; bases not matched to a gene: 4. CDR3 length: 15 amino acids. Germline V gene data show CDR1 as SGHRS and CDR2 as YFSETQ. CDR3 nucleotide sequence: TGCGCCAGCAGGTTAGCGGGAGGACGCACAGATACGCAGTATTTT. Its protein product is CASRLAGGRTDTQYF.